Each of the 26 T cell receptor beta chains below was sequenced from the same sample in a study of beta chain features in type 1 diabetes. Expressed TCRB transcripts were sequenced after all isolated RNA was converted to cDNA. The repertoire was sequenced with immunoSEQ multiplex PCR; TCRdb's copy has only in-frame clones and lacks some. Seen here are 300,000 or so clones, approximately 10% observed once, and the top ten hold around 1%. No antigen has been assigned to these receptors. Study-level results: Within each of all four CD4+ subsets, Type 1 diabetes patients had TCRB CDR3s that were moderately but significantly shorter.

Sequences were obtained from central memory CD4+ T cells from blood. These receptors were collected from a man aged 25 to 40 with type 1 diabetes.

The V call is TRBV7-9, the J call TRBJ1-2, with TRBD1 matching 9 bases. Per germline, CDR1 SEHNR and CDR2 FQNEAQ (reference sequence). J was trimmed by 4 bases and V by 7 bases; bases with no gene match: 4. This CDR3 comprises 13 residues. CDR3 residues: CASTRDRVYGYTF. The DNA of the CDR3 is TGTGCCAGCACCCGGGACAGGGTCTATGGCTACACCTTC.

This clone was seen a few times. This rearrangement joins TRBV4-3 to TRBJ2-1; D uncertain. This CDR3 has 13 amino acids. Trimming shortened V by 2 bases and J by 5 bases, and 7 bases separated the two germline ends. Germline V gene sequence: CDR1 LGHNA, CDR2 YSLEER. CDR3 DNA sequence: TGCGCCAGCAGCCAAAACCTTGACAATGAGCAGTTCTTC. This codes for CASSQNLDNEQFF.

This clone was detected ten times or more. One junction end disagrees with the germline gene, perhaps due to a read error. Additional DNA sequences in this sample encode the identical CDR3. The V and J genes are TRBV19 and TRBJ2-1; D gene ambiguous. Germline values: CDR1 LNHDA, CDR2 SQIVND (reference sequence). This CDR3 has 12 amino acids. The CDR3 loop reads CASSISFNEQFF. In DNA form, the CDR3 reads TGTGCCAGTAGTATCTCCTTCAATGAGCAGTTCTTC.

V and J are TRBV5-6 and TRBJ1-1; TRBD1 is a possible D gene (5 bases). The CDR3 contains 11 residues. Germline assignment: CDR1 SGHDT and CDR2 YYEEEE. Trimming stripped 0 bases from V and 10 bases from J, with 7 bases between. In DNA form, the CDR3 reads TGTGCCAGCAGCTTGGGACAGCGAGCTTTCTTT. The encoded protein is CASSLGQRAFF.

J is TRBJ1-5 and V is TRBV9, with a weak D call TRBD1 (5 bases). The germline V and J ends were trimmed by 4 bases and 6 bases, with 14 bases remaining between them. The CDR3 spans 14 residues. Looked up from germline, CDR1 is SGDLS and CDR2 is YYNGEE. The CDR3 DNA reads TGTGCCAGCAGCCCCCTGTGGGACGGTCAGCCCCAGCATTTT. Protein product: CASSPLWDGQPQHF.

V gene TRBV7-2 combines with J gene TRBJ2-5; D call uncertain. The CDR3 spans 14 residues. Germline CDR1 is SGHTA and CDR2 is FQGNSA. Trimming pared 5 bases from V and 1 base from J, leaving 11 bases between. This chain's CDR3 is CASSQTGPQETQYF. CDR3 bases: TGTGCCAGCAGCCAGACGGGCCCCCAAGAGACCCAGTACTTC.

This clone was seen more than once but under ten times. The junction departs from germline at one end; a sequencing error may be responsible. The V and J genes are TRBV29-1 and TRBJ2-2; D is possibly TRBD1 (5 bases). This CDR3 is 15 amino acids long. Germline CDR1 reads SQVTM; CDR2 reads ANQGSEA. The CDR3 reads CSVQEKRGGSGELFF. As DNA, the CDR3 is TGCAGCGTTCAAGAGAAAAGGGGTGGGTCCGGGGAGCTGTTTTTT.

Comments on this clone: Being one base from a much bigger clone, this may be a read error. This sample includes further DNA sequences coding for the same CDR3. The rearrangement joins TRBV7-7 to TRBJ2-5; 7 bases map to TRBD1. This CDR3 has 14 residues. Germline V gives CDR1 SSHAT, CDR2 FNYEAQ (reference sequence). CDR3 sequence: CASSLEGAGETQYF. CDR3 nucleotides: TGTGCTAGCAGCTTAGAGGGGGCGGGTGAGACCCAGTACTTC.

V usage is TRBV7-2 and J usage is TRBJ1-5; the D is unclear. From germline, CDR1 is SGHTA and CDR2 FQGNSA. V was pared by 4 bases and J by 5 bases, with 6 bases between. This CDR3 has 12 amino acids. The CDR3 DNA reads as TGTGCCAGCAGCTCGACGGATCAGCCCCAGCATTTT. Its translation is CASSSTDQPQHF.

This clone was detected many times. The CDR3, as DNA: TGTGCCAGTAGTCGTGGCGGGATGAACACCGGGGAGCTGTTTTTT. This codes for CASSRGGMNTGELFF. This chain joins TRBV19 and TRBJ2-2, with D tentatively TRBD2 (6 bases). CDR3 length: 15 residues. V was clipped by 5 bases and J by 1 base, with 11 bases between them. From germline, CDR1 is LNHDA and CDR2 SQIVND (reference sequence).

With regard to this clone: The junction departs from the called germline gene at one end, perhaps through a read error. This chain connects TRBV7-7 to TRBJ1-1; tentatively, D is TRBD1 (5 bases). The germline V gene encodes CDR1 SSHAT and CDR2 FNYEAQ (reference sequence). The CDR3 covers 14 residues. CDR3 in amino acids: CASSPSTGGTEAFF. The CDR3 bases are TGTGCTAGCAGCCCGTCGACGGGGGGGACTGAAGCTTTCTTT. The entire variable domain, with the rest obtained from reference TRBV7-7 and TRBJ1-1, is as follows: GAGVSQSPRYKVTKRGQDVTLRCDPISSHATLYWYQQALGQGPEFLTYFNYEAQPDKSGLPSDRFSAERPEGSISTLTIQRTEQRDSAMYRCASSPSTGGTEAFFGQGTRLTVV.

This clone was picked up many times. The genes are TRBV30 and TRBJ1-1, with no clear D. The length of the CDR3 is 12 residues. The germline CDR1 and CDR2 sequences are GTSNPN and SVGIG (reference sequence). The V gene lost 4 bases and the J gene lost 0 bases, with 6 bases spanning the gap. Here the CDR3 DNA reads TGTGCCTGGACGCAGATGAACACTGAAGCTTTCTTT. Translating it yields CAWTQMNTEAFF.

Only a few counts were recorded for this clone. The chain combines TRBV9 with TRBJ2-7; 7 bases fit TRBD1. The germline V gene has CDR1 SGDLS and CDR2 YYNGEE. The CDR3 sequence is 15 residues long. The ends lost 1 base at V and 2 bases at J; junction bases unmatched: 6. CDR3 sequence: CASSVTPGQTYEQYF. CDR3 nucleotide sequence: TGTGCCAGCAGCGTAACGCCGGGACAGACCTACGAGCAGTACTTC.

This clone showed up just a few times. Other DNA sequences in this specimen translate into the identical CDR3. The V and J genes are TRBV27 and TRBJ2-3; 7 bases match TRBD2. The CDR3 has 14 amino acids. Germline V gene sequence: CDR1 MNHEY, CDR2 SMNVEV (reference sequence). Unmatched junction bases numbered 1, after V lost 3 bases and J lost 1 base. The CDR3 is CASSFAGGTDTQYF. The CDR3 coding sequence is TGTGCCAGCAGTTTTGCGGGGGGCACAGATACGCAGTATTTT.

The chain links TRBV11-2 to TRBJ2-2, with D possibly being TRBD1 (5 bases). V was clipped by 7 bases and J by 3 bases, with 9 bases between them. CDR3 length: 13 amino acids. Germline CDR1 and CDR2: SGHAT and FQNNGV. The CDR3 loop reads CASTDKYTGELFF. The DNA of the CDR3 is TGTGCCAGCACGGACAAATACACCGGGGAGCTGTTTTTT.

This clone came up a few times. The chain joins TRBV7-8 to TRBJ2-7; D is perhaps TRBD1 or TRBD2 (5 bases each). This CDR3 spans 13 amino acids. The V gene lost 5 bases and the J gene lost 5 bases, with 13 bases spanning the gap. Looked up from germline, CDR1 is SGHVS and CDR2 is FQNEAQ. As DNA, the CDR3 is TGTGCCAGCAGCACGGGACCGGCCCACGAGCAGTACTTC. It encodes CASSTGPAHEQYF.

This clone was seen more than once but under ten times. The chain joins TRBV19 to TRBJ1-5, with 9 positions matching TRBD1. Germline CDR1 is LNHDA and CDR2 is SQIVND (reference sequence). The trim removed 9 bases at V and 3 bases at J, leaving 6 bases unmatched. This CDR3 region has 14 residues. As DNA, the CDR3 is TGTGCCAGCTCCGGGACAGGGTTCAATCAGCCCCAGCATTTT. Translation gives CASSGTGFNQPQHF. The full variable domain, in which reference TRBV19 and TRBJ1-5 provide the parts outside the CDR3, is DGGITQSPKYLFRKEGQNVTLSCEQNLNHDAMYWYRQDPGQGLRLIYYSQIVNDFQKGDIAEGYSVSREKKESFPLTVTSAQKNPTAFYLCASSGTGFNQPQHFGDGTRLSIL.

The chain recombines TRBV29-1 with TRBJ2-7, with D perhaps TRBD1 or TRBD2 (5 bases each). Trimming took off 5 bases at V and 7 bases at J, with 21 bases between the two ends. This CDR3 comprises 14 residues. Germline lookup yields CDR1 SQVTM and CDR2 ANQGSEA. CDR3 DNA: TGCAGCGTTTCTAAAAACGGGGTCACAGGAGAGCAGTACTTC. Its protein product is CSVSKNGVTGEQYF.

This clone was seen more than once but under ten times. The chain carries TRBV5-1 and TRBJ1-3, with D uncertain. Trimming cost V 5 bases and J 0 bases, with 12 bases left between them. The CDR3 consists of 15 residues. The V gene's germline CDR1 is SGHRS and CDR2 YFSETQ. The CDR3 DNA is TGCGCCAGCAGACCCGGTCACCGCTCTGGAAACACCATATATTTT. It encodes CASRPGHRSGNTIYF. Combining the CDR3 with reference TRBV5-1 and TRBJ1-3 gives the whole variable domain KAGVTQTPRYLIKTRGQQVTLSCSPISGHRSVSWYQQTPGQGLQFLFEYFSETQRNKGNFPGRFSGRQFSNSRSEMNVSTLELGDSALYLCASRPGHRSGNTIYFGEGSWLTVV.

A few counts support this clone. The V call is TRBV28, the J call TRBJ1-6, with 7 bases that match TRBD1. In germline, CDR1 is MDHEN, CDR2 SYDVKM. V was pared by 6 bases and J by 6 bases, with 17 bases of the junction left unmatched. This CDR3 has 18 amino acids. CDR3 DNA sequence: TGTGCCAGCAGGCTGGCCAGGGGGACCCTGGTCGGTAATTCACCCCTCCACTTT. It yields the protein CASRLARGTLVGNSPLHF.

This clone was found a few times. CDR3 DNA sequence: TGTGCCAGCAGCCAAGATCTGGGGGCTGGTGGCTACACCTTC. Amino acids: CASSQDLGAGGYTF. V usage is TRBV14 and J usage is TRBJ1-2; D might be TRBD1 (6 bases). Trimming removed 0 bases from V and 7 bases from J, with 12 bases in between. The CDR3 runs to 14 residues. From germline, CDR1 is SGHDN and CDR2 FVKESK.

CDR3 in amino acids: CASSEDRSFNYGYTF. CDR3 nucleotides: TGTGCCAGCAGTGAGGACAGATCCTTTAACTATGGCTACACCTTC. The chain is built from TRBV2 and TRBJ1-2; weak D call: TRBD1 (6 bases). The V end was cut by 3 bases, the J end by 1 base, with 12 bases between. Germline V lookup: CDR1 SNHLY, CDR2 FYNNEI. The CDR3 is 15 amino acids.

The rearrangement joins TRBV7-9 to TRBJ1-2, with a tentative D call TRBD1 (5 bases). Germline CDR1 SEHNR, CDR2 FQNEAQ (reference sequence). Trimming pared 1 base from V and 7 bases from J, leaving 13 bases between. The length of the CDR3 is 14 residues. The chain's CDR3 is CASSLDGQGSGYTF. DNA for the CDR3: TGTGCCAGCAGCTTAGATGGGCAGGGATCTGGCTACACCTTC.

This clone showed up just a few times. The chain is built from TRBV4-1 and TRBJ2-7; 9 nucleotides agree with TRBD1. There are 18 residues in the CDR3. V gave up 1 base and J gave up 3 bases; unmatched junction bases: 13. CDR1 is MGHRA, CDR2 YSYEKL, per germline. For the CDR3, the DNA is TGCGCCAGCAGCCAAGGGACAGGGGTCGTTGGGGGTGACTACGAGCAGTACTTC. Protein sequence: CASSQGTGVVGGDYEQYF.

This clone was seen many times. This chain uses TRBV7-9 with TRBJ2-7; 8 bases fit TRBD1. Unmatched junction bases numbered 6, after V lost 5 bases and J lost 3 bases. The CDR3 covers 14 residues. The germline CDR1 and CDR2 sequences are SEHNR and FQNEAQ (reference sequence). CDR3 loop: CASSPRTGHYEQYF. The CDR3, as DNA: TGTGCCAGCAGCCCGCGGACAGGGCACTACGAGCAGTACTTC.

This clone was counted between two and nine times. This chain connects TRBV2 to TRBJ1-1; D unresolved. Germline V CDR1 and CDR2: SNHLY, FYNNEI. The CDR3 is made up of 14 amino acids. The V gene lost 1 base and the J gene lost 2 bases, with 8 bases spanning the gap. CDR3 protein: CASSEVATNTEAFF. For the CDR3, the DNA is TGTGCCAGCAGTGAAGTGGCGACAAACACTGAAGCTTTCTTT. The whole variable domain, filled in from reference TRBV2 and TRBJ1-1, reads EPEVTQTPSHQVTQMGQEVILRCVPISNHLYFYWYRQILGQKVEFLVSFYNNEISEKSEIFDDQFSVERPDGSNFTLKIRSTKLEDSAMYFCASSEVATNTEAFFGQGTRLTVV.